Listed below are T cell receptor beta chains from one sample, sequenced in a study of siplizumab effects on memory and regulatory T cells. These receptors' antigens are unknown. The table came from immunoSEQ multiplex PCR; TCRdb's copy has only in-frame clones and leaves some out. The table records approximately 10,000 clones, 47% of them present only once. What was sequenced was CFSE-low (dividing) CD8+ T cells sorted from an allogeneic mixed lymphocyte reaction. These receptors all come from a human donor in good health; the cells came from an allogeneic mixed lymphocyte reaction. Some clones in this sample may be carry-over from other donors' samples. The CDR3 runs from the conserved cysteine through the conserved F or W. A D gene is named only where the DNA matches it firmly. Clone size is given for some rows only: seen once, a few or many times, or a class if the clone is expanded.

>TRBJ1-2|NA|TRBV4-1|TRBD1
TGCGCCAGCAGCCCGGACAGGGGAAACTATGGCTACACCTTC
CASSPDRGNYGYTF
>TRBJ2-7|NA|TRBV4-1|NA
TGCGCCAGCAGCCAAGTCGCCGGCAGCCCCTACGAGCAGTACTTC
CASSQVAGSPYEQYF
>TRBJ2-1|NA|TRBV6-6|NA
TGTGCCAGCAGGACGAGGGGCTATAGCTCCTACAATGAGCAGTTCTTC
CASRTRGYSSYNEQFF
>TRBJ1-2|few|TRBV7-6|NA
TGTGCCAGCAGCTTGGTTACAGCTTCCTATGGCTACACCTTC
CASSLVTASYGYTF
>TRBJ2-7|few|TRBV18|NA
TGTGCCAGCTCACCACCCCGGTCGGACTCCTACGAGCAGTACTTC
CASSPPRSDSYEQYF
>TRBJ1-1|few|TRBV6-5|NA
TGTGCCAGCAGTTCCGTCAGGGAGGGCACTGAAGCTTTCTTT
CASSSVREGTEAFF
>TRBJ2-7|few|TRBV4-1|TRBD1
TGCGCCAGCAGCCTGGTAGGGTGGACAGGGATATCCTACGAGCAGTACTTC
CASSLVGWTGISYEQYF
>TRBJ2-3|few|TRBV7-8|NA
TGTGCCAGCAGCTTAGCGGGCTTACTTAGCACAGATACGCAGTATTTT
CASSLAGLLSTDTQYF
>TRBJ1-5|NA|TRBV7-2|NA
TGTGCCAGCAGCTTAAAGATGTTAAGCGACAATCAGCCCCAGCATTTT
CASSLKMLSDNQPQHF
>TRBJ2-1|NA|TRBV19|TRBD2
TGTGCCAGTAGGGCGGGAGGAATCCACAATGAGCAGTTCTTC
CASRAGGIHNEQFF
>TRBJ1-2|medium-sized|TRBV25-1|NA
TGTGCCAGCAGTGGGATCCGGGGCTACACCTTC
CASSGIRGYTF
>TRBJ1-5|NA|TRBV27|NA
TGTGCCAGCAGTTGGGGTAGCAATCAGCCCCAGCATTTT
CASSWGSNQPQHF
>TRBJ2-5|NA|TRBV11-2|NA
TGTGCCAGCAGCTTAGGTTTCAGTTACCAAGAGACCCAGTACTTC
CASSLGFSYQETQYF
>TRBJ2-1|few|TRBV19|NA
TGTGCCAGTAGTATATTAGGGGCGAGGGACAATGAGCAGTTCTTC
CASSILGARDNEQFF
>TRBJ1-2|NA|TRBV19|NA
TGTGCCAGTAGTACCTCAGGGTCTGGCTACACCTTC
CASSTSGSGYTF
>TRBJ2-1|NA|TRBV7-9|TRBD2
TGTGCCAGCAGCATTAGCGGGTACTTCAATGAGCAGTTCTTC
CASSISGYFNEQFF
>TRBJ2-7|medium-sized|TRBV27|NA
TGTGCCAGTAGTTGGGGGTTGGGGCGGGAGCAGTACTTC
CASSWGLGREQYF
>TRBJ1-1|NA|TRBV5-1|NA
TGCGCCAGCAGCTTGAGGCAGGGGATGAACACTGAAGCTTTCTTT
CASSLRQGMNTEAFF
>TRBJ2-3|few|TRBV27|NA
TGTGCCAGCAGTGCCCTGACTTTTCTAAACACAGATACGCAGTATTTT
CASSALTFLNTDTQYF
>TRBJ2-1|NA|TRBV7-3|NA
TGTGCCAGCAGCTTAGTGGACTACTACAATGAGCAGTTCTTC
CASSLVDYYNEQFF
>TRBJ2-2|once|TRBV29-1|TRBD1
TGCAGCGTAAGACAGGGCGGCACCGGGGAGCTGTTTTTT
CSVRQGGTGELFF
>TRBJ2-2|NA|TRBV7-9|TRBD1
TGTGCCAGCAGCACCCCGACAGGGCTCGGCGGGGAGCTGTTTTTT
CASSTPTGLGGELFF
>TRBJ2-3|NA|TRBV28|TRBD1
TGTGCCAGCAGTTTGGGAGGGACAGGGTCGGGAGATACGCAGTATTTT
CASSLGGTGSGDTQYF
>TRBJ2-1|NA|TRBV4-1|TRBD1
TGCGCCAGCAGCCAAGTACAGGGGGCCTACAATGAGCAGTTCTTC
CASSQVQGAYNEQFF
>TRBJ2-2|NA|TRBV7-3|NA
TGTGCCAGCAGCCCCATTGAGGGCGGGGAGCTGTTTTTT
CASSPIEGGELFF
>TRBJ1-6|medium-sized|TRBV6-6|NA
TGTGCCAGCAGTTACTCGGGATGGAATTCACCCCTCCACTTT
CASSYSGWNSPLHF
>TRBJ1-2|NA|TRBV6-1|NA
TGTGCCAGCAGTGAGCCCCCGAGGGGCCTCTTGCTCTATGGCTACACCTTC
CASSEPPRGLLLYGYTF
>TRBJ2-1|NA|TRBV23-1|NA
TGCGCCAGCAGTCTACGAGCCTATCCACACAATGAGCAGTTCTTC
CASSLRAYPHNEQFF
>TRBJ2-7|NA|TRBV4-1|NA
TGCGCCAGCAGCCCGTTATCGACAGGATATGGCGAGCAGTACTTC
CASSPLSTGYGEQYF
>TRBJ2-1|NA|TRBV2|NA
TGTGCCAGCGGACGTGCCCAGGGAATTATGGATGAGCAGTTCTTC
CASGRAQGIMDEQFF
>TRBJ1-1|few|TRBV15|NA
TGTGCCACCAGCAGAGAGGGCCAGCGAAACACTGAAGCTTTCTTT
CATSREGQRNTEAFF
>TRBJ2-1|NA|TRBV11-1|NA
TGTGCCAGCAGCTTTCGAGGGGGGTACAATGAGCAGTTCTTC
CASSFRGGYNEQFF
>TRBJ1-5|few|TRBV27|NA
TGTGCCAGCAGAACCGGGACCTGGGGCAATCAGCCCCAGCATTTT
CASRTGTWGNQPQHF
>TRBJ2-7|NA|TRBV4-1|NA
TGCGCCAGCAGCCAAGTCGAGGGCAGGGCGAGCTCCTACGAGCAGTACTTC
CASSQVEGRASSYEQYF
>TRBJ2-7|few|TRBV7-9|NA
TGTGCCAGCAGCTCTACAGGGGAGCAGTACTTC
CASSSTGEQYF
>TRBJ1-2|NA|TRBV7-9|TRBD1
TGTGCCAGCAGCTTGGGGACAGGGCCAAAAGCGGGTGGCTACACCTTC
CASSLGTGPKAGGYTF
>TRBJ2-1|NA|TRBV27|TRBD2
TGTGCCAGCAGTTTACTACTAGCGGGAGGGCCCCATGAGCAGTTCTTC
CASSLLLAGGPHEQFF